This T cell receptor (beta chain) was sequenced for a study of OX40 agonist ivuxolimab in advanced cancers. Study-wide background: People who had prior anti-PD-1, anti-PD-L1 or anti-CTLA-4 therapy could take part, and under 50% had some. Whole-study findings and limits: What antigens the expanded peripheral T cells recognized was never established.

Comments on this clone: No antigen is known for it.

Per the germline V gene, CDR1 is SGHTA and CDR2 is FQGNSA. CDR3 size: 15 residues. The V gene end was trimmed by 1 base and the J gene end by 3 bases; junction bases not matched to a gene: 2. Using immunoSEQ multiplex PCR, the repertoire was profiled, and TCRdb retains in-frame clones only, with some absent. The sample has tens of thousands of clones, approximately 84% seen once. This material consisted of CD4+ or CD8+ T cells sorted from blood, taken in a trial of the OX40 agonist ivuxolimab. This clonotype was sampled from an adult with an advanced solid tumor such as melanoma, head and neck, liver or kidney cancer. V usage is TRBV7-2 and J usage is TRBJ2-5; 10 bases are shared with TRBD1. The CDR3: CASSLVGTGEETQYF. The CDR3 coding sequence is TGTGCCAGCAGCTTAGTTGGGACAGGGGAAGAGACCCAGTACTTC.